This section outlines one T cell receptor (beta chain) sequence together with its context. Its antigen is currently unknown. V lost 2 bases, J lost 4 bases, and 16 bases lay in between. The CDR3 is made up of 16 amino acids. From germline, CDR1 is SGHDT and CDR2 YYEEEE. Profiled with immunoSEQ multiplex PCR; TCRdb holds only in-frame clones, not every one. The top ten clones hold about 3.5% of a sample with around 61,000 clones, 70% to 90% of them seen once. This entry is derived from a study of pediatric ulcerative colitis. General study findings and limits: Rectal repertoires separated controls, mild-moderate and acute severe colitis.

Material for sequencing was blood. This clonotype was sampled from a boy aged 10-17 years with severe ulcerative colitis. The chain links TRBV5-6 to TRBJ1-5; D not certain. The CDR3 sequence is CASSFSHFTPNQPQHF. DNA for the CDR3: TGTGCCAGCAGCTTCTCCCACTTCACCCCTAATCAGCCCCAGCATTTT.